One sample yielded the 15 T cell receptor beta chains listed below, sequenced in a study of cytomegalovirus exposure and HLA in healthy donors. Researchers ran the PCR with 60 Vbeta and 13 Jbeta primers. Method: immunoSEQ multiplex PCR; TCRdb's copy keeps in-frame clones and lacks some. The sample records 70,000 to 80,000 clones, around 80% being singletons. The sequenced material came from PBMCs. These receptors came from a man younger than 30 in good health and CMV-seronegative.

This clone was picked up one time. The chain recombines TRBV18 with TRBJ2-3; 7 nucleotides agree with TRBD2. This CDR3 has 16 amino acids. V dropped 5 bases and J dropped 0; count of bases not matched to a gene: 8. Germline loops: CDR1 KGHSH, CDR2 LQKENI. The CDR3 here is CASSTIAGTSTDTQYF. CDR3 nucleotide sequence: TGTGCCAGCTCAACCATAGCGGGTACTAGCACAGATACGCAGTATTTT.

This clone was detected a few times. This chain links TRBV5-4 with TRBJ2-2, with D perhaps TRBD2 (6 bases). Trimming shortened V by 5 bases and J by 0 bases, and 8 bases separated the two germline ends. Germline V lookup: CDR1 SGHNT, CDR2 YYREEE (reference sequence). The CDR3 is made up of 14 amino acids. The CDR3 loop reads CASRRLANTGELFF. The DNA of the CDR3 is TGTGCCAGCAGAAGACTAGCGAACACCGGGGAGCTGTTTTTT.

A word on this clone: The junction shows a germline mismatch at one end, possibly a read error. The chain combines TRBV25-1 with TRBJ2-6; D may be TRBD1 (6 bases). The CDR3 sequence is 18 residues long. Germline lookup yields CDR1 MGHDK and CDR2 SYGVNS. As DNA, the CDR3 is TGTGCCAACAGTGATTCGCACAGGGCTTTCTCTGGGGCCAACGTCCTGACTTTC. Translation: CANSDSHRAFSGANVLTF.

The DNA of the CDR3 is TGTGCCAGCAGCCGCGACGGGTATGAAGCTTTCTTT. Translation: CASSRDGYEAFF. The J gene is TRBJ1-1, the V gene TRBV6-5; the D is unclear. Trimming left V 6 bases short and J 7 bases short, with 12 bases between. There are 12 residues in the CDR3. In germline, CDR1 is MNHEY, CDR2 SVGAGI.

The chain is built from TRBV28 and TRBJ1-2; unclear D gene. This CDR3 comprises 14 residues. V shed 3 bases and J shed 0 bases, with 8 bases lying between them. CDR1 and CDR2 from the germline V gene are MDHEN and SYDVKM. Written as DNA, the CDR3 is TGTGCCAGCAGTTTGACAAGAGCTAACTATGGCTACACCTTC. The encoded protein is CASSLTRANYGYTF.

This clone has only one observation. This chain links TRBV28 with TRBJ1-6; TRBD1 agrees at 10 bases. The CDR3 is 16 residues long. CDR1 is MDHEN, CDR2 SYDVKM, per germline. Trimming took 6 bases from V and 10 from J; bases not matched to a gene: 12. The CDR3 region has the DNA TGTGCCAGCAGAATTCTGACAGGGGGCGTGAAGTCACCCCTCCACTTT. Its translation: CASRILTGGVKSPLHF.

This clone was observed once. This sequence joins TRBV27 and TRBJ2-7, with TRBD1 matching 11 bases. The CDR3 sequence is 21 residues long. Per the germline V gene, CDR1 is MNHEY and CDR2 is SMNVEV (reference sequence). V lost 2 bases, J lost 6 bases, and 24 bases stayed unmatched. The CDR3 loop reads CASSLRGADRDRGFGKGEQYF. As DNA, the CDR3 is TGTGCCAGCAGTTTAAGGGGGGCGGACCGGGACAGGGGGTTCGGAAAAGGCGAGCAGTACTTC.

This clone appeared a single time. V gene TRBV30 combines with J gene TRBJ1-4; the D is unclear. The V end lost 5 bases, the J end lost 7 bases, and 11 bases lay between the germline ends. This CDR3 has 12 amino acids. CDR1 is GTSNPN and CDR2 is SVGIG in the germline V gene (reference sequence). CDR3 DNA sequence: TGTGCCTGGGCCGAGAACCTTGAAAAACTGTTTTTT. Amino acids: CAWAENLEKLFF.

This clone appeared once. The genes are TRBV7-8 and TRBJ2-2; D gene ambiguous. Trimming shortened V by 5 bases and J by 5 bases, and 15 bases separated the two germline ends. The CDR3 contains 15 residues. CDR1 and CDR2 from the germline V gene are SGHVS and FQNEAQ. The CDR3 reads CASSPARLETGELFF. The CDR3 DNA is TGTGCCAGCAGCCCAGCGCGACTGGAGACCGGGGAGCTGTTTTTT.

The genes are TRBV6-5 and TRBJ2-7; 8 nucleotides match TRBD1. Per germline, CDR1 MNHEY and CDR2 SVGAGI. V shed 2 bases and J 3 bases; nucleotides not matched to a gene: 3. The CDR3 has 14 amino acids. CDR3 DNA: TGTGCCAGCAGTTACGCCGGGACAGGCTACGAGCAGTACTTC. Its protein product is CASSYAGTGYEQYF.

The chain has TRBV4-2 and TRBJ2-3, with 8 nucleotides matching TRBD1. The CDR3 totals 16 residues. CDR1 is LGHNA and CDR2 is YNFKEQ in the germline V gene. V lost 2 bases to trimming and J lost 3 bases; unmatched junction nucleotides: 7. DNA of the CDR3: TGTGCCAGCAGCCAACCACAGGGGGGTGGTACAGATACGCAGTATTTT. Translation gives CASSQPQGGGTDTQYF.

The gene calls are TRBV5-1 and TRBJ2-2, with D unresolved. The CDR3 length is 15 residues. Per the germline V gene, CDR1 is SGHRS and CDR2 is YFSETQ. The V end lost 2 bases, the J end lost 1 base, and 9 bases lay between the germline ends. The CDR3 reads CASSFNAGNTGELFF. The CDR3 DNA is TGCGCCAGCAGCTTTAATGCAGGGAACACCGGGGAGCTGTTTTTT.

This clone was detected only a few times. The chain uses TRBV5-4 and TRBJ2-5; 9 bases match TRBD2. The V gene end was trimmed by 3 bases and the J gene end by 2 bases; junction bases not matched to a gene: 8. This CDR3 contains 16 residues. Germline lookup yields CDR1 SGHNT and CDR2 YYREEE (reference sequence). The CDR3 region is CASSSISGLAQETQYF. Here the CDR3 DNA reads TGTGCCAGCAGCTCCATTTCGGGACTAGCACAAGAGACCCAGTACTTC. The whole variable domain, filled in from reference TRBV5-4 and TRBJ2-5, reads ETGVTQSPTHLIKTRGQQVTLRCSSQSGHNTVSWYQQALGQGPQFIFQYYREEENGRGNFPPRFSGLQFPNYSSELNVNALELDDSALYLCASSSISGLAQETQYFGPGTRLLVL.

V gene TRBV5-1 combines with J gene TRBJ2-5; 7 bases map to TRBD2. Trimming at V came to 2 bases and at J to 0 bases, leaving 10 bases not matched to a gene. The CDR3 totals 17 residues. Looked up from germline, CDR1 is SGHRS and CDR2 is YFSETQ. The CDR3 sequence is CASSLFPSGEYQETQYF. The DNA of the CDR3 is TGCGCCAGCAGCTTATTCCCTAGCGGAGAGTACCAAGAGACCCAGTACTTC.

This rearrangement joins TRBV6-1 to TRBJ2-7, with D tentatively TRBD2 (5 bases). Trimming cost V 6 bases and J 5 bases, with 17 bases left between them. The CDR3 consists of 14 residues. Per the germline V gene, CDR1 is MNHNS and CDR2 is SASEGT. The CDR3 is CASRDWAPGNEQYF. The DNA of the CDR3 is TGTGCCAGCAGGGACTGGGCCCCTGGGAACGAGCAGTACTTC.